Following are 27 T cell receptor beta chains from one sample sequenced in a study of shared clonotypes between healthy human individuals. This table comes from immunoSEQ multiplex PCR, and its TCRdb copy is limited to in-frame clones, with some not included. The sample records about 590,000 clones, just under 97% being singletons. CD45RO-negative cells were positively selected for CCR7, leaving out terminally differentiated effector memory CD45RA+ cells. Specimen: naive CD8+ T cells sorted from blood. These TCRs come from a woman in her twenties or thirties in good health.

The J gene is TRBJ2-2, the V gene TRBV11-2; D uncertain. CDR3 length equals 10 residues. V lost 1 base and J 9 bases, leaving 0 bases between the germline ends. The germline V gene encodes CDR1 SGHAT and CDR2 FQNNGV. CDR3 DNA: TGTGCCAGCAGCTTAGGGGAGCTGTTTTTT. Its translation: CASSLGELFF.

This clone was seen a handful of times. This chain uses TRBV9 with TRBJ1-4; the D gene is possibly TRBD1 (5 bases). Germline CDR1 SGDLS, CDR2 YYNGEE. The ends were cut back, 3 bases at V and 5 bases at J, with 20 bases in the middle. The CDR3 runs to 17 residues. CDR3 DNA: TGTGCCAGCAGCGGACCCGGGACTGTAGGGGAGAATGAAAAACTGTTTTTT. This translates into CASSGPGTVGENEKLFF.

The genes are TRBV23-1 and TRBJ2-7, with a weak D call TRBD2 (7 bases). TRBV23-1 is designated an ORF whose function remains uncertain. V lost 2 bases to trimming and J lost 4 bases, with 21 bases between them. The CDR3 covers 17 residues. The chain's CDR3 is CASSQPPLGGQRYEQYF. The DNA for the CDR3 is TGCGCCAGCAGTCAACCCCCTCTGGGGGGGCAAAGGTACGAGCAGTACTTC.

The chain carries TRBV19 and TRBJ2-1; TRBD2 aligns across 7 bases. This CDR3 is built from 15 residues. Per the germline V gene, CDR1 is LNHDA and CDR2 is SQIVND (reference sequence). With 7 bases clipped from V and 0 bases from J, the junction kept 6 bases outside the gene matches. DNA for the CDR3: TGTGCCAGTAATTTCGGCGGGGGCTCCTACAATGAGCAGTTCTTC. Amino acid sequence: CASNFGGGSYNEQFF.

The rearrangement joins TRBV9 to TRBJ1-2; D not resolved. The germline gives CDR1 SGDLS, CDR2 YYNGEE. Trimming took 3 bases from V and 4 from J, leaving 7 bases between them. The CDR3 runs 12 residues. The CDR3 sequence is CASSANGYGYTF. As DNA, the CDR3 is TGTGCCAGCAGCGCGAACGGCTATGGCTACACCTTC.

This clone was observed a single time. The V call is TRBV2, the J call TRBJ2-1; 9 bases align to TRBD2. The CDR3 is made up of 14 amino acids. The J segment lost 8 bases and the V segment lost 7 bases, leaving 9 bases of the junction unmatched. Germline CDR1 is SNHLY and CDR2 is FYNNEI. CDR3 residues: CASTGTSRWDEQFF. Written as DNA, the CDR3 is TGTGCCAGCACAGGGACTAGCAGATGGGATGAGCAGTTCTTC.

A remark on this clone: The same CDR3 arises from other DNA sequences in this sample as well. The chain carries TRBV5-1 and TRBJ2-1; 9 nucleotides agree with TRBD2. CDR1 SGHRS and CDR2 YFSETQ come from the germline V gene. V gave up 0 bases and J gave up 4 bases; unmatched junction bases: 2. The CDR3 is 15 amino acids. The CDR3 DNA reads TGCGCCAGCAGCTTGGGTAGCGGGAGTTACAATGAGCAGTTCTTC. Translated, it gives CASSLGSGSYNEQFF.

This chain uses TRBV5-1 with TRBJ2-1; either TRBD1 or TRBD2 may supply D (5 bases each). The V gene lost 0 bases and the J gene lost 8 bases, with 9 bases spanning the gap. The CDR3 runs to 13 residues. Germline CDR1 SGHRS, CDR2 YFSETQ. CDR3 coding DNA: TGCGCCAGCAGCTTGGAAGGGGACCATGAGCAGTTCTTC. Translation: CASSLEGDHEQFF. Looking up the rest from reference TRBV5-1 and TRBJ2-1 gives the full variable domain: KAGVTQTPRYLIKTRGQQVTLSCSPISGHRSVSWYQQTPGQGLQFLFEYFSETQRNKGNFPGRFSGRQFSNSRSEMNVSTLELGDSALYLCASSLEGDHEQFFGPGTRLTVL.

The chain has TRBV4-1 and TRBJ2-1, with a tentative D call TRBD2 (5 bases). CDR3 length: 15 residues. Germline CDR1 and CDR2: MGHRA and YSYEKL. Between the trimmed V and J ends, which lost 0 bases and 2 bases, there was a span of 8 bases. CDR3 bases: TGCGCCAGCAGCCAAGACTACGGGACCTACAATGAGCAGTTCTTC. Protein sequence: CASSQDYGTYNEQFF.

The V gene is TRBV29-1, the J gene TRBJ2-2; D perhaps matches TRBD2 (5 bases). CDR1 is SQVTM and CDR2 is ANQGSEA in the germline V gene. V lost 4 bases and J lost 3, with 12 bases in between. This CDR3 comprises 14 residues. Written as DNA, the CDR3 is TGCAGCGTTGGTAATAGCGAACACACCGGGGAGCTGTTTTTT. Amino acids: CSVGNSEHTGELFF.

V is TRBV11-2 and J is TRBJ1-3, with D maybe TRBD1 (5 bases). This CDR3 comprises 17 residues. Trimming stripped 4 bases from V and 0 bases from J, with 16 bases between. Germline assignment: CDR1 SGHAT and CDR2 FQNNGV. In DNA form, the CDR3 reads TGTGCCAGCAGCTGGATTCGACAGTCGATCTCTGGAAACACCATATATTTT. Its protein is CASSWIRQSISGNTIYF.

This CDR3 is CASSNEKSYGYTF. The CDR3, as DNA: TGTGCCAGCAGCAATGAGAAGTCTTATGGCTACACCTTC. The chain combines TRBV27 with TRBJ1-2, with unresolved D. Germline CDR1 MNHEY, CDR2 SMNVEV (reference sequence). V was shortened by 6 bases and J by 5 bases, with 13 bases between the two germline ends. This CDR3 contains 13 residues.

The chain joins TRBV14 to TRBJ2-1; TRBD2 matches 9 bases. Germline values: CDR1 SGHDN, CDR2 FVKESK. The CDR3 is made up of 16 amino acids. V was clipped by 3 bases and J by 4 bases; unmatched bases: 7. This chain's CDR3 is CASSQSLAGPYNEQFF. The DNA for the CDR3 is TGTGCCAGCAGCCAGAGTCTAGCGGGGCCGTACAATGAGCAGTTCTTC.

This chain links TRBV19 with TRBJ2-7, with D perhaps matching TRBD2 (6 bases). Deletions cut 4 bases from V and 5 bases from J, with 18 bases between. Germline V gives CDR1 LNHDA, CDR2 SQIVND (reference sequence). This CDR3 comprises 15 residues. CDR3 bases: TGTGCCAGTAGTAATACCGGGAGACTCGGGGACGAGCAGTACTTC. Its translation is CASSNTGRLGDEQYF. Combining the CDR3 with reference TRBV19 and TRBJ2-7 gives the whole variable domain DGGITQSPKYLFRKEGQNVTLSCEQNLNHDAMYWYRQDPGQGLRLIYYSQIVNDFQKGDIAEGYSVSREKKESFPLTVTSAQKNPTAFYLCASSNTGRLGDEQYFGPGTRLTVT.

The V call is TRBV5-6, the J call TRBJ2-1, with 8 bases aligning to TRBD2. Germline trimming cut 2 bases from V and 4 bases from J; bases unmatched to any gene: 5. Germline V gene lookup returns CDR1 SGHDT and CDR2 YYEEEE. The CDR3 covers 15 residues. The CDR3, as DNA: TGTGCCAGCAGCTTAGAACTAGCGGCTTACAATGAGCAGTTCTTC. Translating it yields CASSLELAAYNEQFF.

The rearrangement links TRBV19 to TRBJ1-1; D gene unclear. This CDR3 has 13 amino acids. From germline, CDR1 is LNHDA and CDR2 SQIVND (reference sequence). The V end was cut by 5 bases, the J end by 6 bases, with 13 bases between. CDR3 nucleotide sequence: TGTGCCAGTAGTCTCTGGGGATTGGCTGAAGCTTTCTTT. Amino acid sequence: CASSLWGLAEAFF.

The V gene is TRBV2, the J gene TRBJ2-1; TRBD1 aligns across 8 bases. V lost 7 bases and J lost 7; bases outside the gene matches: 9. This CDR3 is built from 14 residues. The germline V gene encodes CDR1 SNHLY and CDR2 FYNNEI. CDR3 in DNA: TGTGCCAGCAAAGACAGGGGATATCGTAATGAGCAGTTCTTC. It encodes CASKDRGYRNEQFF. The full variable domain, in which reference TRBV2 and TRBJ2-1 provide the parts outside the CDR3, is EPEVTQTPSHQVTQMGQEVILRCVPISNHLYFYWYRQILGQKVEFLVSFYNNEISEKSEIFDDQFSVERPDGSNFTLKIRSTKLEDSAMYFCASKDRGYRNEQFFGPGTRLTVL.

The rearrangement links TRBV27 to TRBJ2-1; 8 positions match TRBD2. Germline loops: CDR1 MNHEY, CDR2 SMNVEV (reference sequence). The CDR3 length is 16 residues. V lost 6 bases, J lost 2 bases, and 9 bases stayed unmatched. DNA of the CDR3: TGTGCCAGCAGGGATGAAGCGGGAGTGACCTACAATGAGCAGTTCTTC. Its translation: CASRDEAGVTYNEQFF.

The chain employs TRBV2 and TRBJ1-5, with D perhaps matching TRBD1 (5 bases). This CDR3 has 18 residues. Germline V gene sequence: CDR1 SNHLY, CDR2 FYNNEI. The V gene lost 8 bases and the J gene lost 6 bases, with 29 bases spanning the gap. The CDR3 sequence: CASLPRGGSQEYVQPQHF. The CDR3 DNA reads TGTGCCAGCCTTCCCCGCGGGGGGTCGCAGGAGTATGTTCAGCCCCAGCATTTT.

The V and J genes are TRBV19 and TRBJ1-2; possible D gene TRBD1, 6 bases. V lost 7 bases and J 2 bases, leaving 20 bases between the germline ends. CDR1 and CDR2 (germline): LNHDA, SQIVND (reference sequence). CDR3 length: 16 amino acids. The CDR3 sequence is CASTWRAGQGNYGYTF. Here the CDR3 DNA reads TGTGCCAGTACCTGGAGGGCCGGGCAGGGGAACTATGGCTACACCTTC.

The chain is built from TRBV28 and TRBJ1-5, with D perhaps TRBD1 (6 bases). CDR1 is MDHEN and CDR2 is SYDVKM in the germline V gene. V was pared by 5 bases and J by 6 bases, with 14 bases between. The length of the CDR3 is 14 residues. The CDR3 nucleotides are TGTGCCAGCAGTGGCACAGGGCTCGGTCAGCCCCAGCATTTT. Translating it yields CASSGTGLGQPQHF.

The genes are TRBV18 and TRBJ2-1, with 8 bases identical to TRBD2. The V gene end was trimmed by 2 bases and the J gene end by 0 bases; junction bases not matched to a gene: 3. CDR3 length: 16 amino acids. CDR1 and CDR2 (germline): KGHSH, LQKENI. CDR3 nucleotides: TGTGCCAGCTCACCAACCGGGACTAGCTCCTACAATGAGCAGTTCTTC. Translated, it gives CASSPTGTSSYNEQFF.

This chain connects TRBV6-5 to TRBJ2-5; tentative D call: TRBD2 (5 bases). Germline V gene sequence: CDR1 MNHEY, CDR2 SVGAGI. This CDR3 is built from 14 residues. V was trimmed by 2 bases and J by 7 bases, leaving 14 bases between them. The CDR3 nucleotides are TGTGCCAGCAGTTACACCCTGAGGGCCGGGACCCAGTACTTC. The encoded protein is CASSYTLRAGTQYF.

The chain is built from TRBV13 and TRBJ2-1; D remains ambiguous. The CDR3 runs to 12 residues. Per germline, CDR1 PRHDT and CDR2 FYEKMQ (reference sequence). The ends were cut back, 6 bases at V and 6 bases at J, with 9 bases in the middle. In DNA, the CDR3 is TGTGCCAGCAGTATAAGTCTCAATGAGCAGTTCTTC. Translating gives CASSISLNEQFF.

CDR3 amino acids: CASSIPGSQTQYF. The CDR3 DNA follows: TGTGCCAGCAGTATCCCAGGCTCTCAGACCCAGTACTTC. The J gene is TRBJ2-5, the V gene TRBV28, with D unclear. V dropped 5 bases and J dropped 6 bases, with 13 bases sitting between them. CDR3 length equals 13 residues. Germline-derived CDR1 and CDR2 are MDHEN and SYDVKM. The full variable domain, in which reference TRBV28 and TRBJ2-5 provide the parts outside the CDR3, is DVKVTQSSRYLVKRTGEKVFLECVQDMDHENMFWYRQDPGLGLRLIYFSYDVKMKEKGDIPEGYSVSREKKERFSLILESASTNQTSMYLCASSIPGSQTQYFGPGTRLLVL.

This clone was recorded once. The chain recombines TRBV18 with TRBJ2-1; possibly TRBD1 or TRBD2 for D (5 bases each). The germline CDR1 and CDR2 sequences are KGHSH and LQKENI. This CDR3 region has 15 residues. Trimming removed 3 bases from V and 3 bases from J, with 12 bases in between. In DNA, the CDR3 is TGTGCCAGCTCACCCGGGGCCAGCTTCTACAATGAGCAGTTCTTC. Its translation: CASSPGASFYNEQFF.

The chain links TRBV27 to TRBJ2-3; D unclear. The CDR3 contains 16 residues. CDR1 is MNHEY, CDR2 SMNVEV, per germline (reference sequence). Trimming took off 0 bases at V and 3 bases at J, with 13 bases between the two ends. The CDR3 reads CASSLSLTLGTDTQYF. CDR3 in DNA: TGTGCCAGCAGTTTATCGTTGACTCTTGGTACAGATACGCAGTATTTT.